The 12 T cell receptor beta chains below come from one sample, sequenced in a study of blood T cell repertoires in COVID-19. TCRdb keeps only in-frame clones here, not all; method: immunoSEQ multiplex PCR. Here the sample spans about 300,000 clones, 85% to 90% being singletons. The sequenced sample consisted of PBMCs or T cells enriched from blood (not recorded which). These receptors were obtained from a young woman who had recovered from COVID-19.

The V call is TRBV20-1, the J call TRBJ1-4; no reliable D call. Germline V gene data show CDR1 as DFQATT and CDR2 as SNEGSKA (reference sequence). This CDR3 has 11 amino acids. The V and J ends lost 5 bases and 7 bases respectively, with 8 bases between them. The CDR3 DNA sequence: TGCAGTGCTGGGAGGTTTGAAAAACTGTTTTTT. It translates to CSAGRFEKLFF.

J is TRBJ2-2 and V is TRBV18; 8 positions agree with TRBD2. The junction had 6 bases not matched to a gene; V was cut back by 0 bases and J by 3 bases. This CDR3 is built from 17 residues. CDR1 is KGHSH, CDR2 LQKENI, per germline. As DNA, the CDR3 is TGTGCCAGCTCACCACCGGGACGCGGGGGGTACACCGGGGAGCTGTTTTTT. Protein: CASSPPGRGGYTGELFF.

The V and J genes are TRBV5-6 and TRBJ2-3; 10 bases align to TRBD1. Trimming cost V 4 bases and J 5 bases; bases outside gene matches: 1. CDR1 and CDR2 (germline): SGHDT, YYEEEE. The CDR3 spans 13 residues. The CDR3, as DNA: TGTGCCAGCAGCCGGGACAGGGGAGATACGCAGTATTTT. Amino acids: CASSRDRGDTQYF.

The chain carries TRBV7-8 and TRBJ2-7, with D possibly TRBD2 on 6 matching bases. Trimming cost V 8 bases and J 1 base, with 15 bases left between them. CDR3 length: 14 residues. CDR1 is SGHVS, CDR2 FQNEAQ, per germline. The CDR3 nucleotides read TGTGCCAGCGGCGGCCGGGACTTTTCCTACGAGCAGTACTTC. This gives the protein CASGGRDFSYEQYF.

CDR3 sequence reads: CASSTQPGETQYF. CDR3 DNA: TGTGCCAGCAGTACTCAACCCGGGGAGACCCAGTACTTC. The chain uses TRBV12-3 or TRBV12-4 and TRBJ2-5, with D uncertain. The CDR3 spans 13 residues. With 5 bases removed from V and 5 bases from J, the gap between germline ends came to 12 bases.

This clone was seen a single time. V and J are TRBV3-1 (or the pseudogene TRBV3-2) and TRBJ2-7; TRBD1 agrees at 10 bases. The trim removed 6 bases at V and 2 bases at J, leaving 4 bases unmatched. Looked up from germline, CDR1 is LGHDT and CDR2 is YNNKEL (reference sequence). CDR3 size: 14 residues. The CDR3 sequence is CASSLGQGAYEQYF. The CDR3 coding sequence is TGTGCCAGCAGTCTCGGACAGGGGGCCTACGAGCAGTACTTC.

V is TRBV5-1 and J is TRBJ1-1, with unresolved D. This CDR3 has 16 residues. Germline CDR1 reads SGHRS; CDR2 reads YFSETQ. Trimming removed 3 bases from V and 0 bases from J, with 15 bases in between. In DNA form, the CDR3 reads TGCGCCAGCAGCTCGTTTGAGATAGCGCTGAACACTGAAGCTTTCTTT. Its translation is CASSSFEIALNTEAFF.

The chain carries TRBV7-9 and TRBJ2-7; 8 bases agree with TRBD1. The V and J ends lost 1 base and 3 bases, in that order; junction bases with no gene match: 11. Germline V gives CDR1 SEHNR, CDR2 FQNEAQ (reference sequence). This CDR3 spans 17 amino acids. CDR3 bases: TGTGCCAGCAGCTTAGGTAGGCTAGGACAGGGTCTCTACGAGCAGTACTTC. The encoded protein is CASSLGRLGQGLYEQYF.

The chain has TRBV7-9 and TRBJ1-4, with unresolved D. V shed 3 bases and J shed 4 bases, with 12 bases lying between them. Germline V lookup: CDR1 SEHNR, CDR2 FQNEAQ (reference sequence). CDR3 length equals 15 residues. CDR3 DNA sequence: TGTGCCAGCAGCTTGGGTGGAGGGAGTAATGAAAAACTGTTTTTT. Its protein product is CASSLGGGSNEKLFF.

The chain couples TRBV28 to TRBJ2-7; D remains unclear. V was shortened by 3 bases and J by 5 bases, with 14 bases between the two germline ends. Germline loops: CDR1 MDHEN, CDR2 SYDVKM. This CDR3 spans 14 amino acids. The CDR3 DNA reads TGTGCCAGCAGTTTGACCTCGCAGGTGGACGAGCAGTACTTC. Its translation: CASSLTSQVDEQYF.

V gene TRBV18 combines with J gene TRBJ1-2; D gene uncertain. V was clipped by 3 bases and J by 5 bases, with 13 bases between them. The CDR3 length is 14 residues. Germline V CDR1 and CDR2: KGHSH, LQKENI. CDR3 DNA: TGTGCCAGCTCACCTACGGGGAGGGATTATGGCTACACCTTC. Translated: CASSPTGRDYGYTF.

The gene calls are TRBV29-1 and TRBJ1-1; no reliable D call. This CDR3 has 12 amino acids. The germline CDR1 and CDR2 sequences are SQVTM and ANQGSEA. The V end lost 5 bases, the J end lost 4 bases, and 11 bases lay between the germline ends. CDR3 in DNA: TGCAGCGTTCTCGGTTTTAGCACTGAAGCTTTCTTT. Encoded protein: CSVLGFSTEAFF.